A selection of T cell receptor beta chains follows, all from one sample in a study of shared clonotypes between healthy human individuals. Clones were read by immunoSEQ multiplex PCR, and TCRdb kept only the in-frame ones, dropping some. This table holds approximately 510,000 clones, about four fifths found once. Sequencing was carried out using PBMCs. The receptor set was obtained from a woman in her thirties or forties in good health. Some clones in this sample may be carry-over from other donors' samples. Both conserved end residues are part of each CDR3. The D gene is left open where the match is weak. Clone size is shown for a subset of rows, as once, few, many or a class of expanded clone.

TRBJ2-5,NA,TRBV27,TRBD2,TGTGCCAGTACCCCGGGACTAAATACCGAGACCCAGTACTTC,CASTPGLNTETQYF
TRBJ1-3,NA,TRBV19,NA,TGTGCCAGTAGTACCGTCGGAAACACCATATATTTT,CASSTVGNTIYF
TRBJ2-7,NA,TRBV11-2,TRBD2,TGTGCCAGCAGCTTAGTACTAGCGGCCTCCTACGAGCAGTACTTC,CASSLVLAASYEQYF
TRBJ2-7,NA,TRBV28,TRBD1,TGTGCCAGCAGTTTATTTGGGACAGGCCCTTACGAGCAGTACTTC,CASSLFGTGPYEQYF
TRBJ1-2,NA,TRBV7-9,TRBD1,TGTGCCAGCAGAAAACAGGGGGCGCATGGCTACACCTTC,CASRKQGAHGYTF
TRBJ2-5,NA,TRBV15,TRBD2,TGTGCCACCAGCAGAGGAATAGGACTAGCGGGAGGAAAACAAGAGACCCAGTACTTC,CATSRGIGLAGGKQETQYF
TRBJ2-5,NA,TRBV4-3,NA,TGCGCCAGCAGCCAAGATTTGGCGGGGAGGGAGACCCAGTACTTC,CASSQDLAGRETQYF
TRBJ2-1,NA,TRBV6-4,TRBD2,TGTGCCAGCAGTCAACTAGCGGGAGAAGGTGCCTACAATGAGCAGTTCTTC,CASSQLAGEGAYNEQFF
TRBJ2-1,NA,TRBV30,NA,TGTGCCTGGAAGGTGGGATATGAGCAGTTCTTC,CAWKVGYEQFF
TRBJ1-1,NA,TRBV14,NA,TGTGCCAGCAGCCGAGACAGTGGGAGGAACACTGAAGCTTTCTTT,CASSRDSGRNTEAFF
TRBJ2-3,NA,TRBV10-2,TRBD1,TGCGCCAGCAGTGAGGGGACAGGGATATTAGGTGCGCAGTATTTT,CASSEGTGILGAQYF
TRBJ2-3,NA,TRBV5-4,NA,TGTGCCAGCAGCTGGGTGACAGATACGCAGTATTTT,CASSWVTDTQYF
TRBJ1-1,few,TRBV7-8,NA,TGTGCCAGCAGCCCTGCAACCCACCAGGGAGCTTTCTTT,CASSPATHQGAFF
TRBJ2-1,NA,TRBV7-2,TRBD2,TGTGCCAGCAGCTTAGTTGGGACTAGCGGGAGGGCGGTTAATGAGCAGTTCTTC,CASSLVGTSGRAVNEQFF
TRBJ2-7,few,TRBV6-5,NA,TGTGCCACCCAAAAGGACCGATCCTACGAGCAGTACTTC,CATQKDRSYEQYF
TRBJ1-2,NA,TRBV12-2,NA,TGTGCAAGTCGCTTAGTGGCCCGTAACTATGGCTACACCTTC,CASRLVARNYGYTF
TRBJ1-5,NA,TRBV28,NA,TGTGCTAGCAGGGAGGGGCAGAATAGCAATCAGCCCCAGCATTTT,CASREGQNSNQPQHF
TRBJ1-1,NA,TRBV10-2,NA,TGCGCCAGCAGGCGGGATCTGAACACTGAAGCTTTCTTT,CASRRDLNTEAFF
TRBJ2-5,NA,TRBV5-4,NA,TGTGCCAGCAGCTTTCTGGAGACCCAGTACTTC,CASSFLETQYF
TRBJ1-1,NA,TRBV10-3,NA,TGTGCCATCAGTGAGCTACGGGGGGGCACTGAAGCTTTCTTT,CAISELRGGTEAFF
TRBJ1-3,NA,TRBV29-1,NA,TGCAGCGTTCTGAAGGACACCATATATTTT,CSVLKDTIYF
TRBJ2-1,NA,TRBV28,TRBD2,TGTGCCAGCAGTTTAAGACTAGCGGGAGTGGGGGAGCAGTTCTTC,CASSLRLAGVGEQFF
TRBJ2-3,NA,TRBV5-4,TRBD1,TGTGCCACAAACAGGGGAGCAGATACGCAGTATTTT,CATNRGADTQYF
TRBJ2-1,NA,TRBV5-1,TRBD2,TGCGCCAGCAGCTTGTATCGGACTAGCGGGAGCGATGAGCAGTTCTTC,CASSLYRTSGSDEQFF
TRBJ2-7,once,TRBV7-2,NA,TGTGCCAGCAGCTCCTTAGCGACCCGCTCCTACGAGCAGTACTTC,CASSSLATRSYEQYF
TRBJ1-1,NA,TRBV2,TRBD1,TGTGCCAGCTCCCTAGGACAGGGGGTCGAAGCTTTCTTT,CASSLGQGVEAFF
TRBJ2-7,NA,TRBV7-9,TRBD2,TGTGCCAGCAGCACCCGGACTAGCGGGAGCGACGAGCAGTACTTC,CASSTRTSGSDEQYF
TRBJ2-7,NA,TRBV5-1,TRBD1,TGCGCCAGCAGGATGGGACAGGGGGCGATGAACTCCTACGAGCAGTACTTC,CASRMGQGAMNSYEQYF
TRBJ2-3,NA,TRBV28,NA,TGTGCCAGCAGACTGACTAGCACAGATACGCAGTATTTT,CASRLTSTDTQYF
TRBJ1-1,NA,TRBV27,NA,TGTGCCAGCAGTACAGGGCAGAACACTGAAGCTTTCTTT,CASSTGQNTEAFF
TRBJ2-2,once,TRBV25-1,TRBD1,TGTGCCAGCAGTGAATTTGGACAGGGCCCCACCGGGGAGCTGTTTTTT,CASSEFGQGPTGELFF
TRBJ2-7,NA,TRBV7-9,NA,TGTGCCAGCAGCTTAGCCAGGGGCCCAAGCTCCTACGAGCAGTACTTC,CASSLARGPSSYEQYF
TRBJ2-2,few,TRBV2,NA,TGTGCCAGGAGGACACGGGCCGGGGAGCTGTTTTTT,CARRTRAGELFF
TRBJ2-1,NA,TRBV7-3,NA,TGTGCCAGCAGCTTTAACTCCTACAATGAGCAGTTCTTC,CASSFNSYNEQFF
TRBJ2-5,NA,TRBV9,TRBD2,TGTGCCAGCAGCGTAGGGTCCGGGAGGACCCAAGAGACCCAGTACTTC,CASSVGSGRTQETQYF
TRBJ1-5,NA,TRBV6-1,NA,TGTGCCAGCAGTGGACAGTTCACGAAGCAGCCCCAGCATTTT,CASSGQFTKQPQHF
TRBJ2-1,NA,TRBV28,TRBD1,TGTGCCAGCAGACCGGGACAGCGCAATGAGCAGTTCTTC,CASRPGQRNEQFF
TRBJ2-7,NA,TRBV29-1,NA,TGCAGCGTTGAAGAACGATACGAGCAGTACTTC,CSVEERYEQYF
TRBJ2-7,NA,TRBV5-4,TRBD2,TGTGCCAGCAGCTTGGGCTCCGGGACTAGATACGAGCAGTACTTC,CASSLGSGTRYEQYF
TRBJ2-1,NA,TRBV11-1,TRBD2,TGTGCCAGCAGCCTTAGCGGGAGTAAGGGCAATGAGCAGTTCTTC,CASSLSGSKGNEQFF
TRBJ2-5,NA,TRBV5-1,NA,TGCGCCAGCAGCTTGGGTGAGACCAGAGAGACCCAGTACTTC,CASSLGETRETQYF
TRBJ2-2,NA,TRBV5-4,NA,TGTGCCAGCAGCTTGGCCGCGGCACCCGGGGAGCTGTTTTTT,CASSLAAAPGELFF
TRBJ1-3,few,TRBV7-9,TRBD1,TGTGCCAGCAGGCCGGGGACAGGCTCTGGAAACACCATATATTTT,CASRPGTGSGNTIYF
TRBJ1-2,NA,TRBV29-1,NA,TGCAGCGTTGAAAACAGACGGAAACTGGGAGGCTACACCTTC,CSVENRRKLGGYTF
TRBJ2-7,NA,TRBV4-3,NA,TGCGCCAGCAGCCAAGGTCCGACCTACGAGCAGTACTTC,CASSQGPTYEQYF
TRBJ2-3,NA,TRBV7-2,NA,TGTGCCAGCAGCTTAGACCGCACAGATACGCAGTATTTT,CASSLDRTDTQYF
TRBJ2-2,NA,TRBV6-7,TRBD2,TGTGCCAGCACCGCCAGCGGGAGTGGCACCGGGGAGCTGTTTTTT,CASTASGSGTGELFF